A single T cell receptor (beta chain) is shown here with its context. Its cognate antigen has yet to be identified. There are no base qualities to consult, and no much larger clone falls within one base. The CDR3 spans 17 residues, from the cysteine through the phenylalanine. The read is trimmed to its CDR3 DNA, 51 bases read in frame from base 1. The germline V gene provides CDR1 LGHNA and CDR2 YSLEER. Compared with germline, V lacks 0 bases and J lacks 4 bases; bases without a gene match: 9. This specimen comes from a study of T cell responses to AZD1222 COVID-19 vaccine (dated by TCRdb to about 2021). Regarding the research as a whole: Because spike-specific TCR depth and breadth did not differ between the two schedules, AZD1222 recipients who got a second dose at roughly 4 weeks were pooled with those who got a second dose at roughly 12 weeks. A total of about 230 trial participants underwent TCR sequencing, of whom some 210 received two doses of AZD1222 and about 25 received two doses of the MenACWY control vaccine. Enrollment into the trials was organized by age into subgroups of 18-55, 56-69 and 70-plus years, and those subgroups contained about 150, 27 and 61 TCR-sequenced participants, respectively. Study-wide conclusions, independent of this receptor: CD4 TCRs associated with the vaccine covered the entire spike protein, and the dominant responses were in regions 160-218 and 743-854. Conclusions about previously exposed vaccinees were limited because only six AZD1222 recipients were SARS-CoV-2 seropositive at baseline. In the small 56-69-year group, the increase in depth fell short of significance, most likely because of low power. Participants were mostly white British, with more females than males. The authors suggested clonal diversity may have been underestimated. Because no samples from the day 14 peak response were available, repertoires could be characterized only after the peak T cell response. Spike-specific TCR breadth and depth rose significantly after two AZD1222 doses compared with day 0 and with MenACWY recipients. Epitopes outside the regions mutated in the B.1.351 and B.1.1.7 variants were reportedly recognized by nearly half of the unique spike-specific TCRs.

The sample's time point label, in plain terms: baseline before first vaccination. Vaccinee samples were obtained from the UK trials COV001 and COV002, which included a single-blind randomized controlled phase 2/3 trial of AZD1222 (ChAdOx1 nCoV-19) in healthy adults. Trial participant PBMC samples were collected at day 0 and day 28 after the second dose for TCRbeta chain sequencing. The CDR3 regions of human TCRbeta chains were analyzed by immunosequencing. Concerning the study's data processing: Repertoire TCRs were matched against a reference library of SARS-CoV-2-specific TCRs generated with the MIRA antigen-specificity platform. Breadth was defined as the fraction of unique TCRs that were SARS-CoV-2-associated. Depth was defined as the fraction of total T cells that were SARS-CoV-2-associated. Each spike-specific TCR was assigned to its reactive spike region and to a CD4 or CD8 class using the MIRA data. Log10-transformed breadth and depth values were compared by one-way ANOVA with Sidak's multiple comparisons tests. This is the immuneACCESS table as TCRdb keeps it, with only in-frame sequences that have V and J called. A part of the clones is gone; compared with another copy, unresolved V genes explain less than half, and the rest is unexplained. Clone size and the V and J calls come from that table; the DNA yielded D and trimming. The sample data list approximately 90,000 clones, and 85% to 90% of these were observed just once. The ten largest account for over 7.5% of the sample.

The V and J segments used are TRBV4-3 and TRBJ1-5; TRBD1 agrees with 7 junctional bases. The source of this sequence is an adult in good health. The sequencing used peripheral blood, collected on day 0 of AZD1222 vaccination. The CDR3 is CASSQDPATGRNQPQHF. The DNA sequence follows: TGCGCCAGCAGCCAAGATCCTGCGACAGGGAGGAATCAGCCCCAGCATTTT.